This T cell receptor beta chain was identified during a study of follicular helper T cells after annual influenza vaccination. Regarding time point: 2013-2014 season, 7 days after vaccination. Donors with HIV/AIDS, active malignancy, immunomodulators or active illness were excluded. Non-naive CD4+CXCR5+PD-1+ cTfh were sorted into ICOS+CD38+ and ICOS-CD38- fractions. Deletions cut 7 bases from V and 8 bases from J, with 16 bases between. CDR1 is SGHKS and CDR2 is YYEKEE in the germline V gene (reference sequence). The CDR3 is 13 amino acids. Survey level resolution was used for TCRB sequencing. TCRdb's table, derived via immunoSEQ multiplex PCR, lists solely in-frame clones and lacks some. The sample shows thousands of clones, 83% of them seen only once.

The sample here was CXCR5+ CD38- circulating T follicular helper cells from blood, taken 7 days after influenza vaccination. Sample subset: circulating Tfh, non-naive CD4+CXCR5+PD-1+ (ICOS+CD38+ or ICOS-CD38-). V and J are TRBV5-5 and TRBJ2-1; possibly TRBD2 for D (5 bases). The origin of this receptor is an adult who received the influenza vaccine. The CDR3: CASSGVPPDEQFF. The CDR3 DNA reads TGTGCCAGCTCCGGGGTCCCCCCGGATGAGCAGTTCTTC.